This record looks at one TCR beta chain sequence and its context. Its cognate antigen is unknown. This record belongs to a study of blood T cells in healthy people across ages. Regarding the study as a whole: The fall in TCR beta diversity per million T cells was roughly linear with age. Leaving the PBMCs unsorted stopped any conclusive comparison of naive versus antigen-experienced cells.

Next came a second PCR, run for about 6 to 12 cycles, which used a sample-barcoded 5' primer along with a J-beta primer mix. One entry per CDR3 protein, called by TCRdb with MiXCR from the 5' RACE reads. The sample records some 1.4 million distinct CDR3 sequences, around 39% being singletons. The CDR3 spans 15 residues. CDR1 and CDR2 (germline): SGHRS, YFSETQ. This clonotype was sampled from a woman aged 18-30 years in good health. This sequence joins TRBV5-1 and TRBJ2-7; D not certain. The DNA end is a closer match to TRBJ2-5, so the J assignment may be wrong. Sequenced material: blood. The CDR3 bases are TGCGCCAGCAGCTTGGCTACCACCGAACAAGAGACCCAGTACTTC. It encodes CASSLATTEQETQYF.